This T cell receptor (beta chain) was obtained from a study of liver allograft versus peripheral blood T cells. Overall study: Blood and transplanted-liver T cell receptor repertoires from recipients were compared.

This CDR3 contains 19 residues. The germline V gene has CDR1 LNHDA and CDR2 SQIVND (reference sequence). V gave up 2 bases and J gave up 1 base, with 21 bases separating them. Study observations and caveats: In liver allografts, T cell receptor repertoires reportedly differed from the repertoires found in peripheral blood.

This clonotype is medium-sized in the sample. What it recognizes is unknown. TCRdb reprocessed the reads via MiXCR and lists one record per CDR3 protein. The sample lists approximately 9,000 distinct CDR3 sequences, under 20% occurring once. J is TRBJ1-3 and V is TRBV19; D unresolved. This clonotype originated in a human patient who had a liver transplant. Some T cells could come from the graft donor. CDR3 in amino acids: CASSITANPSTTSGNTIYF. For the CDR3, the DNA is TGTGCCAGTAGTATAACGGCAAACCCGTCAACTACTTCTGGAAACACCATATATTTT.